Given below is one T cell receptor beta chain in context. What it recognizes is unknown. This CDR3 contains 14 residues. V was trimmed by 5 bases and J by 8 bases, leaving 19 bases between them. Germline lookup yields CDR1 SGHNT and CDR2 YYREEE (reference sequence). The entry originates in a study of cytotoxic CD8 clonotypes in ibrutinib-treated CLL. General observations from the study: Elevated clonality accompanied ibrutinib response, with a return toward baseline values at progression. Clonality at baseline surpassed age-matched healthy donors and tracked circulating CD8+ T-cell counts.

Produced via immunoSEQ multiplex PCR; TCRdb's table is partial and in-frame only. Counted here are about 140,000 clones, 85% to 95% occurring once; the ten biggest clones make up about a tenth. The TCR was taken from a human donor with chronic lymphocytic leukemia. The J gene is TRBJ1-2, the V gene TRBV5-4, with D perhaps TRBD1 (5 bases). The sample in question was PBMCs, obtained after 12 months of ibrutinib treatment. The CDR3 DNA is TGTGCCAGCAGTACGACGACAGCCTATTGGGGCTACACCTTC. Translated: CASSTTTAYWGYTF.